This paragraph covers one T cell receptor (beta chain) sequence. Antigen: not known. These data are taken from a study of T cells in Graves' hyperthyroidism and ophthalmopathy. Study-wide background: Before any treatment, at initial diagnosis, peripheral blood was collected. Study-level results: Ophthalmopathy was distinguished from stable hyperthyroidism by 13 V-J signatures.

V gave up 5 bases and J gave up 0 bases; unmatched junction bases: 6. The CDR3 extends over 15 amino acids. Germline loops: CDR1 MDHEN, CDR2 SYDVKM. What was amplified from RNA transcripts were TCR beta CDR3 regions. First-round RT-PCR targeting the TCR CDR3 was performed with the HTBI primer set. TCRdb itself ran the multiplex PCR reads through MiXCR, one entry per CDR3 protein. The profile covers some 570,000 distinct CDR3 sequences, with about a sixth appearing a single time and around 17% taken by the ten largest. Pregnant or lactating patients were excluded, as were those with uncontrolled infection or other autoimmune disease. Diagnoses used clinical symptoms, serum thyroxine and TRAb, thyroid ultrasound and orbital computed tomography.

The sequenced sample was blood. The clonotype was recovered from a woman between 18 and 29 years old with Graves' ophthalmopathy. This chain joins TRBV28 and TRBJ1-2; 7 nucleotides align to TRBD1. CDR3 sequence (DNA): TGTGCCAGCAGTCCCCGGGACAGACCTAACTATGGCTACACCTTC. Residues: CASSPRDRPNYGYTF.